This T cell receptor beta chain comes out of a study of cytomegalovirus exposure and HLA in healthy donors. Study-wide results and limits: Analysis performed later found 16,951 TCR beta sequences associated with HLA alleles at 0.05 false discovery rate.

The PCR ran on 60 Vbeta and 13 Jbeta primers. The protocol was immunoSEQ multiplex PCR, while the TCRdb copy is restricted to in-frame clones and leaves out a portion. The sample carries about 120,000 clones, around 73% recorded once. This clone was seen only a few times. Its matching antigen is unknown. The clonotype originates from a woman aged 30 to 39 in good health and CMV-seropositive. Sequencing used PBMCs.

The CDR3 loop is CASSWGQRGGLETQYF. The DNA for the CDR3 is TGTGCCAGCAGCTGGGGACAGCGGGGGGGCCTCGAGACCCAGTACTTC. V and J are TRBV5-8 and TRBJ2-5; TRBD2 agrees at 10 bases. The CDR3 contains 16 residues. Germline values: CDR1 SGHTS, CDR2 YDEGEE. The J segment lost 5 bases and the V segment lost 3 bases, leaving 10 bases of the junction unmatched. Based on the CDR3 plus reference TRBV5-8 and TRBJ2-5, the full variable domain is EAGVTQSPTHLIKTRGQQATLRCSPISGHTSVYWYQQALGLGLQFLLWYDEGEERNRGNFPPRFSGRQFPNYSSELNVNALELEDSALYLCASSWGQRGGLETQYFGPGTRLLVL.